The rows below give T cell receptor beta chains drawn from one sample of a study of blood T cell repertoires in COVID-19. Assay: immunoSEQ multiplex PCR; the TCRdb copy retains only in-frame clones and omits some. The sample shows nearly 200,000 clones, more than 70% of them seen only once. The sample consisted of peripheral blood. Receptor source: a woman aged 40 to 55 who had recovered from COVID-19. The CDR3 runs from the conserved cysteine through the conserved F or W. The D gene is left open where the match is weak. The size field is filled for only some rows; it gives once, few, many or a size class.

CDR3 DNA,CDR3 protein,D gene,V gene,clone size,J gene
TGCGCCAGCAGTCAAGGGACTGAGGCTGGGGAGCAGTACTTC,CASSQGTEAGEQYF,.,TRBV23-1,.,TRBJ2-7
TGCAGCGTTACCAGGGCGAGGACTGAAGCTTTCTTT,CSVTRARTEAFF,.,TRBV29-1,.,TRBJ1-1
TGTGCCATCAGTGATGGGACAGGGCCAGATACGCAGTATTTT,CAISDGTGPDTQYF,TRBD1,TRBV10-3,.,TRBJ2-3
TGTGCCAGCAGCTTCGACAGGCTAGGTACTGAAGCTTTCTTT,CASSFDRLGTEAFF,.,TRBV11-2,.,TRBJ1-1
TGTGCCAGCAGTCAAGCCCCGGACCTGACTAGTCGGGCGATGTACTTC,CASSQAPDLTSRAMYF,.,TRBV3-1/TRBV3-2,.,TRBJ2-5
TGTGCCAGCAGTTTCGGAGCTGATCAGCCCCAGCATTTT,CASSFGADQPQHF,.,TRBV12-3/TRBV12-4,.,TRBJ1-5
TGTGCCTGGACCCCGCCGGGGAGGAACACTGAAGCTTTCTTT,CAWTPPGRNTEAFF,.,TRBV30,.,TRBJ1-1
TGTGCCAGCGGGGACAGCAGCACAGATACGCAGTATTTT,CASGDSSTDTQYF,TRBD1,TRBV7-3,.,TRBJ2-3
TGTGCCAGCAGAGCAGGGGGTAAAGGCACAGATACGCAGTATTTT,CASRAGGKGTDTQYF,TRBD1,TRBV27,.,TRBJ2-3
TGTGCCAGCCGATATGCGGGGACTCATTGGGAGCAGTACTTC,CASRYAGTHWEQYF,.,TRBV6-5,once,TRBJ2-7
TGCAGCGATACGCTCCCCTGGGCCCCGAGCACAGAGACCCAGTACTTC,CSDTLPWAPSTETQYF,.,TRBV29-1,.,TRBJ2-5
TGCGCCAGCAGCTCACAGGTTCATGAGCAGTTCTTC,CASSSQVHEQFF,.,TRBV5-1,once,TRBJ2-1
TGCAGCGTGGGACTAGCGGGAGATAACGGCAATGAGCAGTTCTTC,CSVGLAGDNGNEQFF,TRBD2,TRBV29-1,.,TRBJ2-1
TGTGCCAGCAGTATCGCAGGGAACACTGAAGCTTTCTTT,CASSIAGNTEAFF,.,TRBV12-3/TRBV12-4,.,TRBJ1-1
TGTGCCATCAGTGACCTCGGACTAGCGGGAGCCTCCAATGAGCAGTTCTTC,CAISDLGLAGASNEQFF,TRBD2,TRBV10-3,.,TRBJ2-1
TGTGCCAGTAGTCCCATTCTTGGGGAGGGCCCCTACAATGAGCAGTTCTTC,CASSPILGEGPYNEQFF,TRBD2,TRBV19,.,TRBJ2-1
TGTGCCTGGAGTGCCCTCTCGGGGAGAACTTTCTTT,CAWSALSGRTFF,.,TRBV30,.,TRBJ1-1
TGTGCCAGCTCCCCCCGATCAACAGATTCATATAGCAATCAGCCCCAGCATTTT,CASSPRSTDSYSNQPQHF,.,TRBV18,.,TRBJ1-5
TGTGCCACTCAGGGCGGGAGTCTTTACGAGCAGTACTTC,CATQGGSLYEQYF,TRBD2,TRBV6-5,.,TRBJ2-7
TGTGCCAGCAGTTCGCCAGGGGCCGATCAGCCCCAGCATTTT,CASSSPGADQPQHF,.,TRBV6-5,.,TRBJ1-5
TGTGCCACCAGTACTTATAGCGGGAGAGGAAATGAGCAGTTCTTC,CATSTYSGRGNEQFF,TRBD2,TRBV24-1,.,TRBJ2-1
TGTGCCAGCAGCCCAGGGCGGAGCAATCAGCCCCAGCATTTT,CASSPGRSNQPQHF,.,TRBV7-8,.,TRBJ1-5
TGTGCCAGCAGCTCCCCGGGAGATCCCTACGAGCAGTACTTC,CASSSPGDPYEQYF,.,TRBV7-2,once,TRBJ2-7
TGCAGTGCTAGTTTGTCCCTAGCGGGAACCTACAATGAGCAGTTCTTC,CSASLSLAGTYNEQFF,TRBD2,TRBV20-1,.,TRBJ2-1
TGCGCCAGCAGCTGGGAGACTAGCGGGAGGTACAATGAGCAGTTCTTC,CASSWETSGRYNEQFF,TRBD2,TRBV5-1,.,TRBJ2-1
TGTGCCAGCAGCTTGACCGACGGGACCTACGAGCAGTACTTC,CASSLTDGTYEQYF,.,TRBV5-6,.,TRBJ2-7
TGTGCCAGCAAGGGCGAGAGGGTCCATCAGCCCCAGCATTTT,CASKGERVHQPQHF,.,TRBV2,.,TRBJ1-5
TGTGCCAGCAGCCAAGAGTCCCTAAGGCTTCAGCGAGGCTACACCTTC,CASSQESLRLQRGYTF,.,TRBV3-1/TRBV3-2,.,TRBJ1-2
TGTGCCAGCAGCCCACTAGCGGGAGGGCCTAACACCGGGGAGCTGTTTTTT,CASSPLAGGPNTGELFF,TRBD2,TRBV11-2,.,TRBJ2-2
TGTGCCTGGAGTTCCGGGACTGCCATTGGAACGCAGTATTTT,CAWSSGTAIGTQYF,.,TRBV30,.,TRBJ2-3
TGTGCCAGCAGCCTCCGGGACAATGCCCACTATGGCTACACCTTC,CASSLRDNAHYGYTF,.,TRBV3-1/TRBV3-2,.,TRBJ1-2
TGTGCCAGCAGTTACGCAACCCCGCCGGGCAATCAGCCCCAGCATTTT,CASSYATPPGNQPQHF,.,TRBV6-5,few,TRBJ1-5
TGTGCCAGCAGCTCGACTGCGGGAGGGAGGGCGACTAATGAAAAACTGTTTTTT,CASSSTAGGRATNEKLFF,.,TRBV5-4,.,TRBJ1-4
TGTGCCAGCAGTTCCCGACAAGGTGAAGCTTTCTTT,CASSSRQGEAFF,.,TRBV27,.,TRBJ1-1
TGTGCCAGCTCACCACGCCAGGTTACCTACAATGAGCAGTTCTTC,CASSPRQVTYNEQFF,.,TRBV18,.,TRBJ2-1
TGTGCCAGCAGTCCCCTACAGGGGCGGCGTTCAGAGCAGTACTTC,CASSPLQGRRSEQYF,TRBD1,TRBV28,.,TRBJ2-7
TGTGCCAGCAGCCCCGGGACTAGCGGTTTCACCGGGGAGCTGTTTTTT,CASSPGTSGFTGELFF,TRBD2,TRBV5-4,.,TRBJ2-2
TGTGCCAGCAGCGAGGGAGGACGGGGGAATTCACCCCTCCACTTT,CASSEGGRGNSPLHF,.,TRBV9,.,TRBJ1-6
TGTGCCAGCAGCTCGCTGGGACAGGGCCTAAAGACCCAGTACTTC,CASSSLGQGLKTQYF,TRBD1,TRBV5-6,few,TRBJ2-5
TGTGCCAGCAGCCATTCGGCTGGAAACACCATATATTTT,CASSHSAGNTIYF,.,TRBV12-3/TRBV12-4,.,TRBJ1-3
TGTGCCCGAGACGGACTAGCTCTCGACGAGCAGTACTTC,CARDGLALDEQYF,TRBD2,TRBV30,.,TRBJ2-7
TGTGCCAGCAGTGAAGACCGGGGGGCTTCCTTTGGCTACACCTTC,CASSEDRGASFGYTF,.,TRBV2,.,TRBJ1-2
TGTGCCAGCAGTCAGACCGGGACAGGCATCCAAGAGACCCAGTACTTC,CASSQTGTGIQETQYF,TRBD1,TRBV9,.,TRBJ2-5
TGTGCCAGCAGCTTAGATCGGGGTTCCAATGAGCAGTTCTTC,CASSLDRGSNEQFF,.,TRBV11-2,once,TRBJ2-1
TGTGCCAGCAGCTTGTCAGGCGTGCGTGAGCAGTACTTC,CASSLSGVREQYF,.,TRBV5-4,.,TRBJ2-7
TGTGCCAGCAGCTATAACTTTGCGGGAGGGCTGAACACCGGGGAGCTGTTTTTT,CASSYNFAGGLNTGELFF,TRBD2,TRBV11-2,.,TRBJ2-2